Detailed here is one TCR beta chain. Its antigen is still unknown. The entry originates in a study of persistence of HIV-infected CD4 T cells. Study details: Median time on suppressive ART was seven to eight years.

CDR3 length: 13 residues. CDR1 and CDR2 (germline): MGHDK, SYGVNS. Losses at the gene ends were 8 bases for V and 3 bases for J; bases not matched to a gene: 4. The libraries were made with immunoSEQ version 4 in survey mode. Profiling relied on immunoSEQ multiplex PCR, and the TCRdb table lists in-frame clones only, not all of them. The data hold about 28,000 clones, with around 82% observed a single time. The stimulus was lysate of CMV-infected fibroblasts, approximately 9.6 ug/mL. CD40L-negative CD69-negative CD45RO-high memory CD4+ T cells were sorted as populations depleted of antigen-responding cells. Donors had CD4+ T cell counts above 400 cells/uL and were CMV-seropositive.

The rearrangement links TRBV25-1 to TRBJ1-1; 9 bases map to TRBD1. This specimen consisted of CD4+ T cells sorted from PBMCs after approximately 19-hour stimulation, obtained from a patient who received antiretroviral therapy. This clonotype was obtained from an adult man with HIV who was CMV-seropositive. As DNA, the CDR3 is TGTGCCAGCGCAAGGACAGGGGACACTGAAGCTTTCTTT. This encodes CASARTGDTEAFF.